Below are 10 T cell receptor beta chains sequenced from a single sample in a study of cytomegalovirus exposure and HLA in healthy donors. Primers: 60 Vbeta forward and 13 Jbeta reverse. The method was immunoSEQ multiplex PCR; TCRdb's version includes in-frame clones alone and lacks a portion of them. The sample shows 150,000 to 250,000 clones, 70% to 80% of them seen only once. The sample was PBMCs. Receptors were obtained from a woman aged 25 to 39 in good health and CMV-seropositive.

This clone was recorded only once. The chain links TRBV7-6 to TRBJ1-5; weak D call: TRBD1 (5 bases). Germline CDR1 SGHVS, CDR2 FNYEAQ. V lost 1 base to trimming and J lost 5 bases, with 12 bases between them. The CDR3 has 15 amino acids. CDR3 bases: TGTGCCAGCAGCTTAGAAGCCGGGGGGTATCAGCCCCAGCATTTT. This encodes CASSLEAGGYQPQHF.

The gene calls are TRBV6-5 and TRBJ1-5, with TRBD1 matching 8 bases. J gave up 5 bases and V 5 bases, and 2 bases lay outside the gene matches. The germline CDR1 and CDR2 sequences are MNHEY and SVGAGI. There are 13 residues in the CDR3. CDR3 in amino acids: CASSPQGDQPQHF. CDR3 in DNA: TGTGCCAGCAGTCCACAGGGGGATCAGCCCCAGCATTTT.

The V and J genes are TRBV12-5 and TRBJ2-1, with 14 positions matching TRBD2. Germline CDR1 and CDR2: LGHNT and FRNRAP. Trimming removed 4 bases from V and 7 bases from J; junction bases left unmatched: 3. The CDR3 loop spans 15 amino acids. The CDR3 coding sequence is TGTGCTAGTGGTTCGGGACTAGCGGGAGTAAATGAGCAGTTCTTC. Protein product: CASGSGLAGVNEQFF. Together with reference TRBV12-5 and TRBJ2-1, the CDR3 gives the full variable domain: DARVTQTPRHKVTEMGQEVTMRCQPILGHNTVFWYRQTMMQGLELLAYFRNRAPLDDSGMPKDRFSAEMPDATLATLKIQPSEPRDSAVYFCASGSGLAGVNEQFFGPGTRLTVL.

This clone was seen only once. This chain links TRBV7-9 with TRBJ1-3; 7 positions agree with TRBD1. The CDR3 covers 14 residues. V gave up 4 bases and J gave up 4 bases; unmatched junction bases: 4. The germline gives CDR1 SEHNR, CDR2 FQNEAQ (reference sequence). The CDR3 here is CASSSLGQGNTIYF. CDR3 DNA sequence: TGTGCCAGCAGCTCACTGGGACAGGGAAACACCATATATTTT.

The chain couples TRBV12-2 to TRBJ2-3; the table gives TRBD2 as D, unverified against the DNA. TRBV12-2 is reported as a pseudogene. The CDR3 is 14 amino acids. CDR3 coding DNA: TGTGCAAGTCGCCAAATGACGGGGGCAGATACGCAGTATTTT. It yields the protein CASRQMTGADTQYF.

CDR3 sequence (DNA): TGTGCCAGCCGGACAGGGGACCACGAGCAGTACTTC. This translates into CASRTGDHEQYF. The chain employs TRBV5-4 and TRBJ2-7; 9 nucleotides match TRBD1. CDR3 length equals 12 residues. J lost 5 bases, V lost 7 bases, and 4 bases had no gene match. Germline V CDR1 and CDR2: SGHNT, YYREEE (reference sequence).

This clone was seen just once. The V and J genes are TRBV29-1 and TRBJ1-1; tentative D call: TRBD1 (5 bases). The CDR3 runs 11 residues. CDR1 is SQVTM, CDR2 ANQGSEA, per germline. Trimming shortened V by 8 bases and J by 4 bases, and 11 bases separated the two germline ends. The CDR3 is CSTHGGTEAFF. The CDR3 DNA reads TGCAGCACTCACGGGGGCACTGAAGCTTTCTTT.

This chain joins TRBV25-1 and TRBJ2-3; tentatively, D is TRBD2 (6 bases). Germline V gives CDR1 MGHDK, CDR2 SYGVNS. CDR3 length equals 14 residues. The germline V and J ends were trimmed by 3 bases and 5 bases, with 12 bases remaining between them. CDR3 in amino acids: CASSETGGKDTQYF. DNA for the CDR3: TGTGCCAGCAGTGAGACGGGCGGGAAAGATACGCAGTATTTT.

The chain joins TRBV2 to TRBJ2-1; 7 bases line up with TRBD2. Per the germline V gene, CDR1 is SNHLY and CDR2 is FYNNEI. This CDR3 spans 14 amino acids. V was clipped by 8 bases and J by 2 bases; unmatched bases: 6. CDR3 region: CASYFAGAYNEQFF. For the CDR3, the DNA is TGTGCCAGCTACTTCGCGGGGGCCTACAATGAGCAGTTCTTC.

V usage is TRBV2 and J usage is TRBJ1-2; D is ambiguous. The CDR3 totals 13 residues. CDR1 is SNHLY, CDR2 FYNNEI, per germline. This CDR3 reads CARGSTQNYGYTF. As DNA, the CDR3 is TGTGCTAGAGGCAGCACTCAAAACTATGGCTACACCTTC.